A single sample gave rise to the 14 T cell receptor beta chains below, sequenced in a study of blood T cell repertoires in COVID-19. Sequenced by immunoSEQ multiplex PCR; TCRdb stores in-frame clones only, minus some. The table includes fewer than 450,000 clones, about 90% detected once. Sequences were obtained from peripheral blood. The receptors shown here come from a woman between 45 and 60 years old with COVID-19, enrolled during active disease.

This clone has only one observation. The chain recombines TRBV28 with TRBJ2-7; 7 bases match TRBD1. The CDR3 length is 14 residues. V lost 1 base, J lost 4 bases, and 4 bases stayed unmatched. CDR1 MDHEN and CDR2 SYDVKM come from the germline V gene. CDR3 protein: CASSLYRGLYEQYF. CDR3 DNA: TGTGCCAGCAGTTTATACAGGGGTCTATACGAGCAGTACTTC.

This rearrangement joins TRBV4-3 to TRBJ2-6; D is ambiguous. The V end was cut by 4 bases, the J end by 0 bases, with 7 bases between. This CDR3 comprises 15 residues. Per germline, CDR1 LGHNA and CDR2 YSLEER. The CDR3: CASSPKSSGANVLTF. CDR3 nucleotides: TGCGCCAGCAGCCCAAAGAGCTCTGGGGCCAACGTCCTGACTTTC.

The genes are TRBV15 and TRBJ2-7, with a tentative D call TRBD1 (5 bases). From germline, CDR1 is LNHNV and CDR2 YYDKDF (reference sequence). The germline V and J ends were trimmed by 0 bases and 9 bases, with 12 bases remaining between them. The CDR3 totals 13 residues. CDR3 in amino acids: CATSRDRGSGQYF. DNA for the CDR3: TGTGCCACCAGCAGAGATAGGGGTTCGGGGCAGTACTTC.

The V and J genes are TRBV11-2 and TRBJ2-5, with 8 bases fitting TRBD1. There are 13 residues in the CDR3. Germline V gene lookup returns CDR1 SGHAT and CDR2 FQNNGV. V shed 7 bases, J shed 5 bases, and the junction held 6 bases outside the gene matches. CDR3 bases: TGTGCCAGCACCGGACAGGGTCACGAGACCCAGTACTTC. Translated: CASTGQGHETQYF.

The rearrangement uses TRBV18 and TRBJ1-5, with 10 bases fitting TRBD1. The CDR3 is 14 residues long. The V gene end was trimmed by 6 bases and the J gene end by 3 bases; junction bases not matched to a gene: 2. Germline lookup yields CDR1 KGHSH and CDR2 LQKENI. The CDR3, as DNA: TGTGCCAGCTCCGGGACAGGGGACAATCAGCCCCAGCATTTT. Translation: CASSGTGDNQPQHF. Full variable domain (missing parts from reference TRBV18 and TRBJ1-5): NAGVMQNPRHLVRRRGQEARLRCSPMKGHSHVYWYRQLPEEGLKFMVYLQKENIIDESGMPKERFSAEFPKEGPSILRIQQVVRGDSAAYFCASSGTGDNQPQHFGDGTRLSIL.

Written as DNA, the CDR3 is TGTGCCAGCAGACCCCAGGGTCTTAGCTCCTACAATGAGCAGTTCTTC. Amino acid sequence: CASRPQGLSSYNEQFF. This chain connects TRBV5-4 to TRBJ2-1, with a weak D call TRBD1 (5 bases). Germline V CDR1 and CDR2: SGHNT, YYREEE (reference sequence). The CDR3 length is 16 residues. Trimming cost V 5 bases and J 0 bases, with 15 bases left between them.

V gene TRBV7-2 combines with J gene TRBJ2-7, with a possible D match to TRBD2 (6 bases). The CDR3 covers 12 residues. The germline V gene has CDR1 SGHTA and CDR2 FQGNSA. V gave up 5 bases and J gave up 7 bases, with 12 bases separating them. CDR3 DNA: TGTGCCAGCAGCCCTCGAGGGAGGGAGCAGTACTTC. It is translated as CASSPRGREQYF.

CDR3 DNA: TGTGCCAGCAGCCAGAGACTAGCGGGGACCACAGATACGCAGTATTTT. It codes for CASSQRLAGTTDTQYF. The chain employs TRBV3-1 (or the pseudogene TRBV3-2) and TRBJ2-3; 11 positions agree with TRBD2. Trimming at V came to 3 bases and at J to 2 bases, leaving 4 bases not matched to a gene. Germline assignment: CDR1 LGHDT and CDR2 YNNKEL (reference sequence). The CDR3 is 16 amino acids.

The chain combines TRBV10-3 with TRBJ2-7; perhaps TRBD1 as D (5 bases). CDR1 and CDR2 from the germline V gene are ENHRY and SYGVKD. The V end was cut by 5 bases, the J end by 1 base, with 15 bases between. CDR3 length: 15 amino acids. The chain's CDR3 is CAISPNRGRSYEQYF. The CDR3 DNA sequence: TGTGCCATCAGTCCTAATAGGGGTAGATCCTACGAGCAGTACTTC.

The chain combines TRBV11-2 with TRBJ1-1; possible D gene TRBD1, 6 bases. The V and J ends lost 4 bases and 2 bases respectively, with 14 bases between them. Germline CDR1 reads SGHAT; CDR2 reads FQNNGV. The CDR3 consists of 15 residues. CDR3 region: CASSSLGGSNTEAFF. In nucleotides, the CDR3 is TGTGCCAGCAGCTCCCTTGGGGGCAGTAACACTGAAGCTTTCTTT.

DNA for the CDR3: TGCGCCAGCAGCCTGATCAGCTCTGGGGCCAACGTCCTGACTTTC. Translation: CASSLISSGANVLTF. This chain joins TRBV5-1 and TRBJ2-6; D uncertain. Germline CDR1 SGHRS, CDR2 YFSETQ. The CDR3 totals 15 residues. V gave up 4 bases and J gave up 0 bases, with 8 bases separating them.

This clone was seen a single time. The V gene is TRBV5-1, the J gene TRBJ2-1; 7 bases line up with TRBD2. Germline CDR1 reads SGHRS; CDR2 reads YFSETQ. V was pared by 4 bases and J by 6 bases, with 7 bases of the junction left unmatched. CDR3 size: 14 residues. DNA of the CDR3: TGCGCCAGCAGCCCCGGGGGGTCCGTCAATGAGCAGTTCTTC. Its translation: CASSPGGSVNEQFF.

This sequence joins TRBV2 and TRBJ2-7; 9 positions agree with TRBD1. Germline loops: CDR1 SNHLY, CDR2 FYNNEI. The J segment lost 6 bases and the V segment lost 8 bases, leaving 14 bases of the junction unmatched. The CDR3 has 15 residues. This CDR3 is CASPRAGQGSGEQYF. In nucleotides, the CDR3 is TGTGCCAGCCCGCGGGCGGGACAGGGTTCTGGCGAGCAGTACTTC.

The gene calls are TRBV6-2 or TRBV6-3 and TRBJ1-2; D uncertain. Germline-derived CDR1 and CDR2 are MNHEY and SVGEGT. Trimming removed 5 bases at V and 8 bases at J, with 21 bases between. The CDR3 covers 15 residues. The CDR3 DNA reads as TGTGCCAGCAGTGCCTCCGAGGCACTAGTTGGAGGCTACACCTTC. This translates into CASSASEALVGGYTF.